The clone carrying this T cell receptor beta chain was picked up one time. Antigen unknown. Assay: immunoSEQ multiplex PCR; the TCRdb copy retains only in-frame clones and omits some. The data contain about 120,000 clones, 90% to 95% of them seen just once; the ten biggest clones take up roughly 0.11%. The sample originates from a study of graft-versus-host responses after intestinal transplantation. About the study: Every transplant recipient was induced with anti-thymocyte globulin, then maintained on tacrolimus and steroids for two to four years. Study-wide results and caveats: Graft-donor T cell macrochimerism in patients accompanied high graft-versus-host to host-versus-graft clonal ratios in allografts. Recipient marrow held GvH clones, some first seen in ileum or blood.

Germline trimming cut 9 bases from V and 6 bases from J; bases unmatched to any gene: 12. CDR3 length equals 14 residues. The germline gives CDR1 MNHNY, CDR2 SVGAGI (reference sequence). The chain combines TRBV6-6 with TRBJ1-1; 8 bases are shared with TRBD1. The sequences come from unstimulated CD4+ T cells sorted from spleen or lymph node cells, collected before intestinal transplant. This TCR was sampled from a human donor who received an intestinal transplant. CDR3 residues: CASHVRGRESEAFF. The DNA for the CDR3 is TGTGCCAGTCACGTCAGGGGGCGGGAGTCTGAAGCTTTCTTT.